These 14 T cell receptor beta chains came from one sample sequenced in a study of blood T cell repertoires in COVID-19. Only in-frame clones appear in the TCRdb table, and some are missing; sequencing was by immunoSEQ multiplex PCR. The data contain around 400,000 clones, roughly 88% of them singletons. The sequencing sample was made of PBMCs or T cells enriched from blood (not recorded which). These receptors were collected from a woman between 18 and 29 years old who had been exposed to COVID-19.

This sequence joins TRBV6-5 and TRBJ1-2, with no clear D. The CDR3 has 14 residues. CDR1 and CDR2 from the germline V gene are MNHEY and SVGAGI. Trimming took 4 bases from V and 7 from J, leaving 16 bases between them. The CDR3 region is CASSSPTLAGGYTF. The CDR3 DNA follows: TGTGCCAGCAGTTCCCCCACGCTAGCGGGTGGCTACACCTTC.

This sequence joins TRBV3-1 (or the pseudogene TRBV3-2) and TRBJ1-2, with TRBD1 as a possible D gene (6 bases). This CDR3 is 15 amino acids long. The germline V gene encodes CDR1 LGHDT and CDR2 YNNKEL (reference sequence). Trimming took off 0 bases at V and 5 bases at J, with 13 bases between the two ends. The DNA for the CDR3 is TGTGCCAGCAGCCAAGAACAGGGCCTTCTATATGGCTACACCTTC. Residues: CASSQEQGLLYGYTF.

V gene TRBV7-2 combines with J gene TRBJ2-5, with no clear D. The V end was cut by 5 bases, the J end by 10 bases, with 14 bases between. The CDR3 has 12 residues. The germline gives CDR1 SGHTA, CDR2 FQGNSA. In nucleotides, the CDR3 is TGTGCCAGCAGCGCTTCTTTGGGCGACCAGTACTTC. Its translation is CASSASLGDQYF. Full variable domain (missing parts from reference TRBV7-2 and TRBJ2-5): GAGVSQSPSNKVTEKGKDVELRCDPISGHTALYWYRQSLGQGLEFLIYFQGNSAPDKSGLPSDRFSAERTGGSVSTLTIQRTQQEDSAVYLCASSASLGDQYFGPGTRLLVL.

This chain joins TRBV11-3 and TRBJ2-2; a possible D gene is TRBD1 (6 bases). Deletions cut 1 base from V and 6 bases from J, with 12 bases between. The CDR3 spans 15 residues. Germline V gene lookup returns CDR1 SGHNT and CDR2 YENEEA. The CDR3 nucleotides are TGTGCCAGCAGCTTAGGCAGGGGCGCGTCCGGGGAGCTGTTTTTT. Protein product: CASSLGRGASGELFF.

This sequence joins TRBV3-1 (or the pseudogene TRBV3-2) and TRBJ1-2; D is ambiguous. CDR1 is LGHDT, CDR2 YNNKEL, per germline (reference sequence). Trimming cost V 3 bases and J 4 bases, with 15 bases left between them. The CDR3 runs 15 residues. The CDR3 sequence: CASSQGQNSFYGYTF. The CDR3 nucleotides are TGTGCCAGCAGCCAGGGCCAGAACAGTTTCTATGGCTACACCTTC.

This chain links TRBV7-8 with TRBJ2-5, with 7 bases aligning to TRBD2. J was trimmed by 3 bases and V by 10 bases; bases with no gene match: 2. The CDR3 spans 11 residues. Germline V lookup: CDR1 SGHVS, CDR2 FQNEAQ. The CDR3 DNA sequence: TGTGCCACCGCGGGGGAAGAGACCCAGTACTTC. Protein: CATAGEETQYF.

The chain has TRBV9 and TRBJ2-3, with 11 nucleotides matching TRBD2. The CDR3 is made up of 14 amino acids. Germline values: CDR1 SGDLS, CDR2 YYNGEE. With 6 bases clipped from V and 2 bases from J, the junction kept 2 bases outside the gene matches. DNA of the CDR3: TGTGCCAGCAATAGCGGGGGGGACACAGATACGCAGTATTTT. Amino acid sequence: CASNSGGDTDTQYF.

This clone was observed once. The chain couples TRBV5-1 to TRBJ1-5; D is possibly TRBD1 (6 bases). The V end lost 4 bases, the J end lost 3 bases, and 11 bases lay between the germline ends. CDR3 size: 14 residues. Germline assignment: CDR1 SGHRS and CDR2 YFSETQ. The CDR3 reads CASSLTGLNQPQHF. DNA for the CDR3: TGCGCCAGCAGCCTGACAGGACTCAATCAGCCCCAGCATTTT.

The chain uses TRBV28 and TRBJ1-6, with 10 bases identical to TRBD1. CDR1 is MDHEN, CDR2 SYDVKM, per germline. V was clipped by 7 bases and J by 8 bases; unmatched bases: 8. The CDR3 runs 15 residues. In DNA, the CDR3 is TGTGCCAGCACTCACCTGGGGACAGGGGATTCACCCCTCCACTTT. Protein sequence: CASTHLGTGDSPLHF. Together with reference TRBV28 and TRBJ1-6, the CDR3 gives the full variable domain: DVKVTQSSRYLVKRTGEKVFLECVQDMDHENMFWYRQDPGLGLRLIYFSYDVKMKEKGDIPEGYSVSREKKERFSLILESASTNQTSMYLCASTHLGTGDSPLHFGNGTRLTVT.

This chain joins TRBV28 and TRBJ2-7; D possibly corresponds to TRBD2 (7 bases). The V end was cut by 7 bases, the J end by 4 bases, with 26 bases between. CDR1 MDHEN and CDR2 SYDVKM come from the germline V gene. The CDR3 is 17 amino acids. The DNA of the CDR3 is TGTGCCAGCAACGATTTGGGAGGGGACATAAGTAGGTACGAGCAGTACTTC. Translated: CASNDLGGDISRYEQYF.

The V and J genes are TRBV6-5 and TRBJ1-6; D may be TRBD1 (6 bases). This CDR3 spans 14 amino acids. CDR1 and CDR2 (germline): MNHEY, SVGAGI. V was shortened by 4 bases and J by 9 bases, with 13 bases between the two germline ends. The CDR3 nucleotides read TGTGCCAGCAGTTCGACAGGCCCCCGTTCACCCCTCCACTTT. Its protein is CASSSTGPRSPLHF.

The V gene is TRBV5-1, the J gene TRBJ2-7; possibly TRBD1 for D (6 bases). Germline V lookup: CDR1 SGHRS, CDR2 YFSETQ. The CDR3 is made up of 15 amino acids. Trimming removed 3 bases from V and 0 bases from J, with 13 bases in between. The CDR3 bases are TGCGCCAGCAGCTCCACAGGGAGTTACTCCTACGAGCAGTACTTC. This codes for CASSSTGSYSYEQYF.

This chain connects TRBV21-1 to TRBJ2-3; the D call TRBD1 from the table was never checked on the DNA. TRBV21-1 is a known pseudogene. The CDR3 length is 14 residues. The CDR3 DNA is TGTGCCAGCAGCAAAGCGATCAGGGTGCATACGCAGTATTTT. It specifies CASSKAIRVHTQYF.

This sequence joins TRBV3-1 (or the pseudogene TRBV3-2) and TRBJ2-3; D call uncertain. With 4 bases removed from V and 2 bases from J, the gap between germline ends came to 4 bases. CDR1 is LGHDT, CDR2 YNNKEL, per germline (reference sequence). The CDR3 length is 12 residues. The CDR3 is CASSLLTDTQYF. The CDR3 DNA sequence: TGTGCCAGCAGCCTCCTCACAGATACGCAGTATTTT.